This T cell receptor (beta chain) was sequenced during a study of cytomegalovirus exposure and HLA in healthy donors. In the case of this clone: As yet, its antigen is unknown.

Use of 60 Vbeta and 13 Jbeta primers characterized the PCR. Assay used: immunoSEQ multiplex PCR; TCRdb lists only in-frame clones, some missing. The sample lists about 160,000 clones; around 80% were seen once. General observations from the study: Both high specificity and high sensitivity reportedly marked the classifier's diagnosis of cytomegalovirus status.

The trim removed 2 bases at V and 1 base at J, leaving 3 bases unmatched. Per the germline V gene, CDR1 is KGHSH and CDR2 is LQKENI. This CDR3 has 15 amino acids. The sequenced sample consisted of PBMCs. This chain links TRBV18 with TRBJ2-5; TRBD1 aligns across 8 bases. The receptor was isolated from a man aged 35 to 55 in good health and CMV-seronegative. The CDR3: CASSPVTGAQETQYF. CDR3 DNA sequence: TGTGCCAGCTCACCAGTGACAGGGGCCCAAGAGACCCAGTACTTC.